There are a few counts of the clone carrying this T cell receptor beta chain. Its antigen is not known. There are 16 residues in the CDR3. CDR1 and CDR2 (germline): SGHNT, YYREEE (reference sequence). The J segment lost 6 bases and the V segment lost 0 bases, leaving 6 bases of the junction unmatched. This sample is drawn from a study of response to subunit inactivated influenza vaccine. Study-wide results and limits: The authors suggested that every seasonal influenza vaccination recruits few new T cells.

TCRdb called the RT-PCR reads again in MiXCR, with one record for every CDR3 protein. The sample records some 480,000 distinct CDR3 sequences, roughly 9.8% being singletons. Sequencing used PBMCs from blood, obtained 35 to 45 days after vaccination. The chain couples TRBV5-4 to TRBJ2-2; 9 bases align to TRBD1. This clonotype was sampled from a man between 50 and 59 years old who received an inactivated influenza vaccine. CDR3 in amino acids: CASSLGLDRGSGELFF. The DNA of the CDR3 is TGTGCCAGCAGCTTGGGTTTGGACAGGGGTTCCGGGGAGCTGTTTTTT.